This T cell receptor (beta chain) was retrieved from a study of blood T cell repertoires in COVID-19. TCRdb keeps only in-frame clones here, not all; method: immunoSEQ multiplex PCR. This sample carries about 64,000 clones, more than 75% of them seen once, and the ten largest clones take approximately 5.3%. V was clipped by 8 bases and J by 8 bases; unmatched bases: 4. The CDR3 is 13 amino acids. In germline, CDR1 is KGHSH, CDR2 LQKENI. The sequenced sample consisted of peripheral blood. The V and J genes are TRBV18 and TRBJ2-1; TRBD1 matches at 12 bases. The clonotype originates from a human donor in a cohort sampled during active COVID-19. The CDR3 loop is CASLGQGAYEQFF. The CDR3 DNA reads as TGTGCCAGCCTGGGACAGGGGGCCTATGAGCAGTTCTTC.